The next 22 T cell receptor beta chains were all read from a single sample in a study of Ad26.COV2.S vaccination and SARS-CoV-2 variants (dated by TCRdb to about 2021). Libraries came from the immunoSEQ multiplex PCR assay. Held by TCRdb, this immuneACCESS table contains in-frame sequences only and omits some clones. Under half of the omission traces to an unresolved V gene where checked; the cause of the rest is unknown. Counted in this sample were roughly 320,000 clones; roughly 91% of them appeared once. The biggest ten clones account for roughly 3.1% of the sample. Interpreted using the paper, the treatment or condition label stands for: about 20 received Ad26.COV2.S at low or high dose, single or two shots; 5 received placebo; per-sample allocation not given. For vaccine and placebo recipients, the sequenced repertoires came from samples collected on day 63 after the first injection. The sample was peripheral blood, taken in a trial of Ad26.COV2.S vaccine versus placebo. These receptors were collected from a person aged 18-60 years who received the Ad26.COV2.S COVID-19 vaccine or a placebo.

This clone was observed once. V and J are TRBV4-3 and TRBJ2-7; 9 bases are a match to TRBD2. CDR1 and CDR2 from the germline V gene are LGHNA and YSLEER. With V trimmed by 0 bases and J by 6 bases, 9 bases remained unmatched. The CDR3 totals 16 residues. CDR3 in DNA: TGCGCCAGCAGCCAAGATTCGGCGGGGGGGCCGATCGAGCAGTACTTC. Its protein product is CASSQDSAGGPIEQYF.

The rearrangement links TRBV6-4 to TRBJ1-3; tentatively, D is TRBD1 (6 bases). CDR1 is MRHNA, CDR2 SNTAGT, per germline. This CDR3 spans 10 amino acids. CDR3 in amino acids: CVRGTDTIYF. The CDR3 coding sequence is TGTGTCAGGGGAACTGACACCATATATTTT.

The rearrangement joins TRBV19 to TRBJ2-5; D possibly corresponds to TRBD2 (6 bases). The CDR3 runs 17 residues. V lost 3 bases, J lost 5 bases, and 22 bases lay in between. The germline CDR1 and CDR2 sequences are LNHDA and SQIVND (reference sequence). The CDR3 DNA follows: TGTGCCAGTAGTATCAATCCTTCGGGGGAGTTGGGGGAGACCCAGTACTTC. Translated, it gives CASSINPSGELGETQYF. The variable domain in full, with the rest retrieved from reference TRBV19 and TRBJ2-5, is DGGITQSPKYLFRKEGQNVTLSCEQNLNHDAMYWYRQDPGQGLRLIYYSQIVNDFQKGDIAEGYSVSREKKESFPLTVTSAQKNPTAFYLCASSINPSGELGETQYFGPGTRLLVL.

V usage is TRBV9 and J usage is TRBJ2-7, with 10 bases that match TRBD2. The CDR3 totals 17 residues. V gave up 0 bases and J gave up 7 bases; unmatched junction bases: 13. Germline CDR1 is SGDLS and CDR2 is YYNGEE. CDR3 bases: TGTGCCAGCAGCGTAGGGGCTACGGTGCTAGCGGGGGTGGAGCAGTACTTC. This sequence encodes CASSVGATVLAGVEQYF.

The gene calls are TRBV10-1 and TRBJ1-5; D is unclear. The CDR3 covers 14 residues. Deletions cut 11 bases from V and 1 base from J, with 15 bases between. Germline values: CDR1 WNHNN, CDR2 SYGVQD (reference sequence). In DNA form, the CDR3 reads TGCGCCCGAAGAAGGTGGCACAGCAATCAGCCCCAGCATTTT. It encodes CARRRWHSNQPQHF.

The chain employs TRBV4-3 and TRBJ1-2; D is unresolved. The CDR3 length is 14 residues. The V gene lost 0 bases and the J gene lost 8 bases, with 13 bases spanning the gap. Per germline, CDR1 LGHNA and CDR2 YSLEER. This chain's CDR3 is CASSQDPGGLGYTF. DNA for the CDR3: TGCGCCAGCAGCCAAGATCCCGGAGGACTCGGCTACACCTTC.

The chain couples TRBV12-5 to TRBJ1-4, with a tentative D call TRBD1 (5 bases). The CDR3 covers 18 residues. The V and J ends lost 3 bases and 5 bases respectively, with 22 bases between them. Per germline, CDR1 LGHNT and CDR2 FRNRAP. The CDR3 spells CASGFAPGGVSSNEKLFF. The DNA for the CDR3 is TGTGCTAGTGGTTTCGCCCCCGGGGGGGTTTCCTCGAATGAAAAACTGTTTTTT.

Turning to this clone: The same CDR3 also results from other DNA sequences found in this sample. CDR3 bases: TGTGCCTGGAGGCGAGGGTCCAACACTGAAGCTTTCTTT. It translates to CAWRRGSNTEAFF. This chain uses TRBV30 with TRBJ1-1; D not certain. This CDR3 contains 13 residues. Germline V gene lookup returns CDR1 GTSNPN and CDR2 SVGIG (reference sequence). Trimming took 3 bases from V and 2 from J, leaving 10 bases between them.

The rearrangement joins TRBV3-1 (or the pseudogene TRBV3-2) to TRBJ1-6; no definite D call. The CDR3 length is 15 residues. V was clipped by 0 bases and J by 4 bases, with 7 bases between them. CDR1 LGHDT and CDR2 YNNKEL come from the germline V gene (reference sequence). CDR3 DNA sequence: TGTGCCAGCAGCCAAGATGGGGTTTATAATTCACCCCTCCACTTT. This sequence encodes CASSQDGVYNSPLHF.

This clone has a single count. This chain joins TRBV24-1 and TRBJ1-2; D not resolved. This CDR3 spans 14 amino acids. CDR1 and CDR2 (germline): KGHDR, SFDVKD. V dropped 0 bases and J dropped 3 bases, with 7 bases sitting between them. CDR3 bases: TGTGCCACCAGTGATTTGGGCCGGGACTATGGCTACACCTTC. Amino acids: CATSDLGRDYGYTF.

This chain joins TRBV27 and TRBJ2-7; TRBD2 matches 8 bases. Trimming took 2 bases from V and 6 from J; bases not matched to a gene: 9. The CDR3 extends over 15 amino acids. Germline loops: CDR1 MNHEY, CDR2 SMNVEV (reference sequence). For the CDR3, the DNA is TGTGCCAGCAGTTTAGGTCGGGGGGGCCTGCCCGAGCAGTACTTC. It encodes CASSLGRGGLPEQYF.

This clone was seen a handful of times. This chain uses TRBV6-5 with TRBJ2-3; D gene ambiguous. CDR3 length: 14 amino acids. CDR1 is MNHEY, CDR2 SVGAGI, per germline. V dropped 6 bases and J dropped 0 bases, with 10 bases sitting between them. This chain's CDR3 is CASSNGFSTDTQYF. CDR3 bases: TGTGCCAGCAGCAACGGATTTAGCACAGATACGCAGTATTTT.

As regards this clone: Other DNA sequences in this specimen translate into the identical CDR3. The chain uses TRBV18 and TRBJ1-2, with TRBD1 matching over 9 bases. In germline, CDR1 is KGHSH, CDR2 LQKENI. This CDR3 comprises 14 residues. The V and J ends lost 3 bases and 5 bases, in that order; junction bases with no gene match: 4. The CDR3 DNA is TGTGCCAGCTCACCGCCGACAGGGGGGTATGGCTACACCTTC. Its protein product is CASSPPTGGYGYTF.

This chain connects TRBV27 to TRBJ1-6; D uncertain. CDR1 and CDR2 from the germline V gene are MNHEY and SMNVEV (reference sequence). The CDR3 contains 15 residues. Between the trimmed V and J ends, which lost 3 bases and 7 bases, there was a span of 13 bases. CDR3 residues: CASSLYPSGNSPLHF. CDR3 DNA: TGTGCCAGCAGTTTGTACCCGTCGGGCAATTCACCCCTCCACTTT.

This clone appeared once. The chain links TRBV10-3 to TRBJ1-2; TRBD1 agrees at 7 bases. With 4 bases clipped from V and 2 bases from J, the junction kept 4 bases outside the gene matches. Germline lookup yields CDR1 ENHRY and CDR2 SYGVKD. The CDR3 runs 14 residues. This CDR3 reads CAISGQGGNYGYTF. DNA of the CDR3: TGTGCCATCAGTGGACAGGGAGGAAACTATGGCTACACCTTC.

This chain links TRBV19 with TRBJ1-2; 9 positions agree with TRBD1. This CDR3 is built from 14 residues. V dropped 7 bases and J dropped 0; count of bases not matched to a gene: 3. CDR1 is LNHDA and CDR2 is SQIVND in the germline V gene (reference sequence). The CDR3 sequence: CASIRTGANYGYTF. The DNA of the CDR3 is TGTGCCAGTATTCGGACAGGGGCTAACTATGGCTACACCTTC.

This clone was detected only a few times. The chain couples TRBV4-2 to TRBJ2-4; 7 nucleotides agree with TRBD2. V dropped 4 bases and J dropped 8; count of bases not matched to a gene: 2. Germline lookup yields CDR1 LGHNA and CDR2 YNFKEQ. CDR3 length equals 12 residues. DNA for the CDR3: TGTGCCAGCAGCCCTCGGGAGGACATTCAGTACTTC. It codes for CASSPREDIQYF.

This chain joins TRBV4-1 and TRBJ1-5; 8 nucleotides line up with TRBD1. V was clipped by 4 bases and J by 1 base; unmatched bases: 18. This CDR3 has 20 residues. The germline V gene has CDR1 MGHRA and CDR2 YSYEKL. CDR3 bases: TGCGCCAGCAGCCTACTTAGGCAGGGGGCGCTTGGGGGGAGCAATCAGCCCCAGCATTTT. Its protein product is CASSLLRQGALGGSNQPQHF.

The chain carries TRBV6-5 and TRBJ1-1; tentatively, D is TRBD1 (6 bases). From germline, CDR1 is MNHEY and CDR2 SVGAGI. There are 12 residues in the CDR3. V gave up 2 bases and J gave up 6 bases, with 7 bases separating them. CDR3 sequence (DNA): TGTGCCAGCAGTTACGGGACATCTGAAGCTTTCTTT. Its translation is CASSYGTSEAFF.

This clone has a handful of counts. J is TRBJ2-2 and V is TRBV3-1 (or the pseudogene TRBV3-2); 12 nucleotides match TRBD1. J lost 4 bases, V lost 5 bases, and 8 bases had no gene match. The germline CDR1 and CDR2 sequences are LGHDT and YNNKEL (reference sequence). CDR3 size: 17 residues. The CDR3 region is CASSSRDRGLSTGELFF. CDR3 coding DNA: TGTGCCAGCAGCTCCCGGGACAGGGGGCTGAGCACCGGGGAGCTGTTTTTT.

The chain has TRBV6-1 and TRBJ2-1; D call uncertain. The V end lost 2 bases, the J end lost 1 base, and 12 bases lay between the germline ends. The CDR3 is 16 amino acids. CDR1 MNHNS and CDR2 SASEGT come from the germline V gene. CDR3 sequence: CASSESHQRSYNEQFF. Here the CDR3 DNA reads TGTGCCAGCAGTGAATCACATCAGAGGTCCTACAATGAGCAGTTCTTC.

The genes are TRBV15 and TRBJ2-2; 7 nucleotides line up with TRBD2. The trim removed 6 bases at V and 5 bases at J, leaving 9 bases unmatched. Germline CDR1 is LNHNV and CDR2 is YYDKDF (reference sequence). This CDR3 contains 15 residues. CDR3 in DNA: TGTGCCACCAGGGCGGGCGGGGGTTGGACCGGGGAGCTGTTTTTT. Translation: CATRAGGGWTGELFF. The full variable domain, rest sourced from reference TRBV15 and TRBJ2-2, is DAMVIQNPRYQVTQFGKPVTLSCSQTLNHNVMYWYQQKSSQAPKLLFHYYDKDFNNEADTPDNFQSRRPNTSFCFLDIRSPGLGDTAMYLCATRAGGGWTGELFFGEGSRLTVL.